The rows below give T cell receptor beta chains drawn from one sample of a study of CD8 T cells in ankylosing spondylitis. TCRdb reprocessed the 5' RACE reads with MiXCR, giving one entry per CDR3 protein. The sample consists of about 210,000 distinct CDR3 sequences, 6% to 8% of them appearing once. Sequencing was performed on blood, either unsorted or a sorted T cell fraction (not recorded which). The receptors originated from a male donor with ankylosing spondylitis. Both conserved end residues are part of each CDR3. A D gene is named only where the DNA matches it firmly. Size tells how often a clone was seen (once, few, many) or the class of an expanded clone, and some rows leave it out.

d_call: TRBD1
clone_size: many
v_call: TRBV27
j_call: TRBJ1-4
cdr3_aa: CASSPSQGESNEKLFF
cdr3_nt: TGTGCCAGCAGTCCCTCCCAGGGGGAAAGTAATGAAAAACTGTTTTTT

d_call: .
clone_size: many
v_call: TRBV6-5
j_call: TRBJ2-7
cdr3_aa: CASSYSPGPEEQYF
cdr3_nt: TGTGCCAGCAGTTACTCGCCAGGGCCTGAGGAGCAGTACTTC

d_call: TRBD1
clone_size: few
v_call: TRBV12-3/TRBV12-4
j_call: TRBJ2-6
cdr3_aa: CASRTRDSISGANVLTF
cdr3_nt: TGTGCCAGCAGAACCCGGGACAGCATTTCTGGGGCCAACGTCCTGACTTTC

d_call: TRBD2
clone_size: many
v_call: TRBV27
j_call: TRBJ2-1
cdr3_aa: CASSLLAGGNEQFF
cdr3_nt: TGTGCCAGCAGTCTGCTAGCGGGAGGGAATGAGCAGTTCTTC

d_call: .
clone_size: many
v_call: TRBV5-5
j_call: TRBJ1-5
cdr3_aa: CASSRSGGPDSNQPQHF
cdr3_nt: TGTGCCAGCAGCCGGTCCGGGGGGCCGGATAGCAATCAGCCCCAGCATTTT

d_call: .
clone_size: .
v_call: TRBV6-2/TRBV6-3
j_call: TRBJ2-7
cdr3_aa: CASSYSRHYSYEQYF
cdr3_nt: TGCGCCAGCAGTTACTCGAGACACTACTCCTACGAGCAGTACTTC

d_call: .
clone_size: few
v_call: TRBV14
j_call: TRBJ2-1
cdr3_aa: CASSQEDWFEQFF
cdr3_nt: TGTGCCAGCAGCCAAGAGGACTGGTTTGAGCAGTTCTTC

d_call: .
clone_size: many
v_call: TRBV3-1
j_call: TRBJ2-1
cdr3_aa: CASSQDGGGYNEQFF
cdr3_nt: TGTGCCAGCAGCCAAGATGGTGGGGGTTACAATGAGCAGTTCTTC

d_call: TRBD1
clone_size: many
v_call: TRBV7-6
j_call: TRBJ1-2
cdr3_aa: CASSPRQGADYGYTF
cdr3_nt: TGTGCCAGCAGCCCCCGACAGGGGGCCGACTATGGCTACACCTTC

d_call: TRBD2
clone_size: many
v_call: TRBV9
j_call: TRBJ2-1
cdr3_aa: CASSHRVLAGILSYNEQFF
cdr3_nt: TGTGCCAGCAGTCACCGCGTGCTAGCGGGGATCCTCTCCTACAATGAGCAGTTCTTC

d_call: TRBD2
clone_size: many
v_call: TRBV29-1
j_call: TRBJ2-1
cdr3_aa: CSVEDIAGGSEQFF
cdr3_nt: TGCAGCGTTGAAGATATAGCGGGAGGGAGTGAGCAGTTCTTC

d_call: TRBD2
clone_size: .
v_call: TRBV20-1
j_call: TRBJ2-7
cdr3_aa: CSANPTSGGYYEQYF
cdr3_nt: TGCAGTGCCAATCCGACTAGCGGGGGATACTACGAGCAGTACTTC

d_call: TRBD1
clone_size: many
v_call: TRBV4-2
j_call: TRBJ2-1
cdr3_aa: CASSIKDRGGNEQFF
cdr3_nt: TGTGCCAGCAGTATAAAAGACAGGGGAGGCAATGAGCAGTTCTTC

d_call: .
clone_size: few
v_call: TRBV27
j_call: TRBJ1-5
cdr3_aa: CASSLSARQPQHF
cdr3_nt: TGTGCCAGCAGTTTATCGGCACGGCAGCCCCAGCATTTT

d_call: .
clone_size: .
v_call: TRBV7-6
j_call: TRBJ1-6
cdr3_aa: CASRQGYYLSNSPLHF
cdr3_nt: TGTGCCAGCAGGCAGGGCTATTACCTATCTAATTCACCCCTCCACTTT